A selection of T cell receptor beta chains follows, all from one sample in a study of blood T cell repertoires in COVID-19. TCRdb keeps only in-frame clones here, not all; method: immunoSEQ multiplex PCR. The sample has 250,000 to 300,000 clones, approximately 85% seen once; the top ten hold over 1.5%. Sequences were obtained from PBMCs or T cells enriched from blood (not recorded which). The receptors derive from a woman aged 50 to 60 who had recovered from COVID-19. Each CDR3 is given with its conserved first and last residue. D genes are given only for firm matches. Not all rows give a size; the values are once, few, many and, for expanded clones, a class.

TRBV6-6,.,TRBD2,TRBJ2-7,CASSWGGDRGSYEQYF,TGTGCCAGCAGCTGGGGAGGGGACCGTGGCTCCTACGAGCAGTACTTC
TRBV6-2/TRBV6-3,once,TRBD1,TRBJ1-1,CASSYPDRGTEAFF,TGTGCCAGCAGTTACCCGGACAGGGGCACTGAAGCTTTCTTT
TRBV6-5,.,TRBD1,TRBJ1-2,CASSYSGQVLRGYTF,TGTGCCAGCAGTTACTCTGGACAGGTATTGCGTGGCTACACCTTC
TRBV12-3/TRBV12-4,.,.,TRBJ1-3,CASSLDRRNTIYF,TGTGCCAGCAGCCTGGACAGAAGAAACACCATATATTTT
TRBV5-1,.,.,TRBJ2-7,CASSPPSYEQYF,TGCGCCAGCAGCCCTCCCTCCTACGAGCAGTACTTC
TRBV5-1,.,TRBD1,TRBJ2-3,CASSTGGRTDTQYF,TGCGCCAGCAGCACAGGGGGGCGCACAGATACGCAGTATTTT
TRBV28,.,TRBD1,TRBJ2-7,CASSYRRGTVSYEQYF,TGTGCCAGCAGTTACCGAAGGGGGACAGTGTCCTACGAGCAGTACTTC
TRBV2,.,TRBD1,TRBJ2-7,CASYGTGRVSYEQYF,TGTGCCAGCTATGGGACAGGGAGAGTCTCCTACGAGCAGTACTTC
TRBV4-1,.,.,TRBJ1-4,CASSQDWLGGVGEKLFF,TGCGCCAGCAGCCAAGATTGGTTGGGGGGTGTCGGTGAAAAACTGTTTTTT
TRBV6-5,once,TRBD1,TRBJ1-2,CASPAQGAHGYTF,TGTGCCAGCCCCGCTCAGGGGGCGCATGGCTACACCTTC
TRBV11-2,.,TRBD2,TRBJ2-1,CASSSGLAGGIAYNEQFF,TGTGCCAGCAGCTCGGGACTAGCGGGAGGAATCGCCTACAATGAGCAGTTCTTC
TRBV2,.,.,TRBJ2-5,CASTAQGGQETQYF,TGTGCCAGCACGGCGCAGGGAGGACAAGAGACCCAGTACTTC
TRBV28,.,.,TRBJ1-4,CASSLVAQGKEKLFF,TGTGCCAGCAGTTTAGTAGCCCAGGGGAAAGAAAAACTGTTTTTT
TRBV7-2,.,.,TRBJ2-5,CASRKGGSLGFDGTQYF,TGTGCCAGCAGGAAAGGGGGAAGCTTGGGGTTTGACGGGACCCAGTACTTC